The clone carrying this T cell receptor beta chain was recorded a few times. Its antigen is undetermined. This specimen belongs to a study of T cell clonotyping in hematopoietic cell transplantation. Overall study findings and caveats: At the given depth, recipient repertoires were over 95% de novo clonotypes. Pathologically expanded recipient clonotypes increased progressively from day 30 to day 180 as diversity fell.

CDR1 is MNHNY and CDR2 is SVGAGI in the germline V gene (reference sequence). V was trimmed by 0 bases and J by 4 bases, leaving 12 bases between them. This CDR3 spans 15 amino acids. Sequencing used immunoSEQ multiplex PCR; TCRdb keeps in-frame clones, though not all of them. This sample has about 15,000 clones, with approximately 87% found just once. This chain links TRBV6-6 with TRBJ1-1; no reliable D call. The receptor was derived from a male patient aged 55 to 69 who had an allogeneic stem cell transplant from a related donor, so the T cells may come from the graft donor. Some clones in this sample may be carry-over from other donors' samples. The source material was PBMCs, sampled 100 days after allogeneic stem cell transplant. The CDR3 DNA reads TGTGCCAGCAGTTACTCGAATCGGGGTACCACTGAAGCTTTCTTT. Encoded protein: CASSYSNRGTTEAFF.